The clone carrying this T cell receptor (beta chain) turned up a few times. The antigen remains undetermined. This record comes from a study of beta chain features in type 1 diabetes. Every sorted population was more than 95% pure. There are 15 residues in the CDR3. The germline gives CDR1 MGHDK, CDR2 SYGVNS. With 2 bases clipped from V and 1 base from J, the junction kept 4 bases outside the gene matches. General observations from the study: cDNA-based sequencing might over-represent cells highly expressing TCR.

What was sequenced were expressed TCRB transcripts, since all of the isolated RNA had been reverse transcribed. There were 3 million to 4 million reads on average in the naive, central memory and regulatory T cell samples. Data came from immunoSEQ multiplex PCR; TCRdb stores just in-frame clones and leaves some out. Of over 150,000 clones in the sample, less than 15% were seen once. V is TRBV25-1 and J is TRBJ2-5, with TRBD2 matching over 7 bases. The TCR was taken from a woman between 18 and 29 years old in good health. Sequencing was carried out using central memory CD4+ T cells from blood. The CDR3 protein is CASSELTSVQETQYF. The DNA of the CDR3 is TGTGCCAGCAGTGAACTCACTAGCGTCCAAGAGACCCAGTACTTC.